This TCR beta chain was identified in a study of graft-versus-host responses after intestinal transplantation. The wider study: Transplant recipients had multivisceral, liver-intestinal, or isolated intestinal grafts. The study gave all recipients anti-thymocyte globulin induction, then tacrolimus and steroids for about 3 years. Notes on the study in general: Peak circulating GvH clone levels tracked with early post-transplant HvG declines.

Germline lookup yields CDR1 MNHEY and CDR2 SVGAGI. The V gene lost 5 bases and the J gene lost 5 bases, with 18 bases spanning the gap. The CDR3 is made up of 15 amino acids. TCRdb's table, derived via immunoSEQ multiplex PCR, lists solely in-frame clones and lacks some. Seen here are under 140,000 clones, roughly 93% observed once, and the top ten hold 0.4% to 0.65%. Concerning this clone itself: Its antigen is as yet unknown.

The sequence was collected from a human donor who received an intestinal transplant. Sequenced material: unstimulated CD8+ T cells sorted from spleen or lymph node cells, taken before intestinal transplant. The V call is TRBV6-5, the J call TRBJ1-1; D is unresolved. CDR3 loop: CASSTFRYEQTEAFF. The CDR3 region has the DNA TGTGCCAGCAGTACTTTCAGATATGAACAGACTGAAGCTTTCTTT.